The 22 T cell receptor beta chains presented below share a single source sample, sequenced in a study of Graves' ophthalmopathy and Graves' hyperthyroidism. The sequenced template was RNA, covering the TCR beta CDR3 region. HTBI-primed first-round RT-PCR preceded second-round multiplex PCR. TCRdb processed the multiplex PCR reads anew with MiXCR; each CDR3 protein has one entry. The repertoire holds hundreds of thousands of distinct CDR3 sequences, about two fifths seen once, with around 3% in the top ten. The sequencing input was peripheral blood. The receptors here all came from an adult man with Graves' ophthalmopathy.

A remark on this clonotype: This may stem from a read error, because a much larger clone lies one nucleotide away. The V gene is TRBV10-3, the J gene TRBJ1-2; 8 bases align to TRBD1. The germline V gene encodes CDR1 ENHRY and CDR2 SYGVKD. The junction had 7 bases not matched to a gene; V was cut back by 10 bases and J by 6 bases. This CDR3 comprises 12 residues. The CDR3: CANRSTGDGYTF. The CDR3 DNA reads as TGTGCCAACAGGTCGACAGGGGATGGCTACACCTTC.

The CDR3 spells CASGLDPGATGELFF. The CDR3 DNA reads as TGTGCTAGTGGTTTGGACCCAGGGGCAACCGGGGAGCTGTTTTTT. The chain joins TRBV12-5 to TRBJ2-2; a possible D gene is TRBD1 (6 bases). The CDR3 loop spans 15 amino acids. Trimming stripped 1 base from V and 5 bases from J, with 11 bases between. Germline assignment: CDR1 LGHNT and CDR2 FRNRAP.

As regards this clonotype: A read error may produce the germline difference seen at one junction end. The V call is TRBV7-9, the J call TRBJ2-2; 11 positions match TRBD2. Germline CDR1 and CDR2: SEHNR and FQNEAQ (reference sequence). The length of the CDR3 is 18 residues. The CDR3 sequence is CASTLLAGAPGRTGELFF. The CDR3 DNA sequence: TGTGCCAGCACCTTACTAGCGGGGGCCCCCGGGCGTACCGGGGAGCTGTTTTTT.

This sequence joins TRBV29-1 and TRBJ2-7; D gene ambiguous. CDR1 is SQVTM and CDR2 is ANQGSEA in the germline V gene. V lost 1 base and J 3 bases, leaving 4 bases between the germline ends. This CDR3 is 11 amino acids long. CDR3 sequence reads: CSVEADYEQYF. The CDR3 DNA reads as TGCAGCGTTGAAGCAGACTACGAGCAGTACTTC.

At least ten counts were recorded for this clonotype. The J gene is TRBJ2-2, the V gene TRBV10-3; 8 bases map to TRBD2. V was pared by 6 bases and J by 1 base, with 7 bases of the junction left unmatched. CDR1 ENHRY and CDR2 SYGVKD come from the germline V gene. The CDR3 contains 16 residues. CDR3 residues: CAIRRPGLGNTGELFF. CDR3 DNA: TGTGCCATCAGGAGACCGGGACTAGGGAACACCGGGGAGCTGTTTTTT.

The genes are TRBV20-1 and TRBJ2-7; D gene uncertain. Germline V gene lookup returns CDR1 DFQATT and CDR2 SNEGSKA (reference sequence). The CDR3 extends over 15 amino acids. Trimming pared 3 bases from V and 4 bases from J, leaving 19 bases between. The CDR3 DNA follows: TGCAGTGCTAGTCCCCCTGGCACTTCCGGATACGAGCAGTACTTC. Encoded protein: CSASPPGTSGYEQYF.

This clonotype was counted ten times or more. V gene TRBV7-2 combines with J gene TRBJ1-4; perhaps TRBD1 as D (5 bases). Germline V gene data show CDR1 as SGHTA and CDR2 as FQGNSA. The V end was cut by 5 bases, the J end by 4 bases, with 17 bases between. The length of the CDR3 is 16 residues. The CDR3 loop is CASSTSPGPLNEKLFF. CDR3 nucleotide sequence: TGTGCCAGCAGCACAAGCCCGGGACCGCTTAATGAAAAACTGTTTTTT.

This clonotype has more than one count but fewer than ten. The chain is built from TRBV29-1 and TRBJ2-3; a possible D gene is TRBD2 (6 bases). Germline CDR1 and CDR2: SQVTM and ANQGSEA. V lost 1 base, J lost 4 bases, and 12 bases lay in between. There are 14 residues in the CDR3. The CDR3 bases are TGCAGCGTTGAAGGGGGCGGGATTTCAGATACGCAGTATTTT. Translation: CSVEGGGISDTQYF.

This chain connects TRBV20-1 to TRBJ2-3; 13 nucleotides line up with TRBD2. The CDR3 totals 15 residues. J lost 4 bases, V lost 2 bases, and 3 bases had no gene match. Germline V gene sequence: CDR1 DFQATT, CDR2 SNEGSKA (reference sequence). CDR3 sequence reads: CSARPGLAGSDTQYF. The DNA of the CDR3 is TGCAGTGCTAGACCGGGACTAGCGGGATCAGATACGCAGTATTTT.

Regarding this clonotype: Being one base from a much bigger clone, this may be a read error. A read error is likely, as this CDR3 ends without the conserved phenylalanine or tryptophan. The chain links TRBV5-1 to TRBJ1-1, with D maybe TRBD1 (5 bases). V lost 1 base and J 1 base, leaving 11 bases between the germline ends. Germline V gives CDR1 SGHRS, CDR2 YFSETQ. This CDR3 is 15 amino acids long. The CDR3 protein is CASSLHGQANTEAFL. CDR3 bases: TGCGCCAGCAGCTTGCATGGACAAGCGAACACTGAAGCTTTCCTT.

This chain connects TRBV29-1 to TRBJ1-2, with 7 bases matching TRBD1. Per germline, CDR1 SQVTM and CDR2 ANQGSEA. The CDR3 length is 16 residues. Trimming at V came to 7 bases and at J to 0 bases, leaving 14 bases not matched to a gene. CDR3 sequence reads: CSADRVDETSNYGYTF. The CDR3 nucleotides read TGCAGCGCAGACAGGGTCGATGAGACTTCTAACTATGGCTACACCTTC.

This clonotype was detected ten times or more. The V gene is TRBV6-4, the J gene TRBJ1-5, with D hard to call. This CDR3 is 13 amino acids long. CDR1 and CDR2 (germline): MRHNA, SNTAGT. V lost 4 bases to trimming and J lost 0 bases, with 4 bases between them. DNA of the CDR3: TGTGCCAGCAGTGGGGATAGCAATCAGCCCCAGCATTTT. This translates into CASSGDSNQPQHF.

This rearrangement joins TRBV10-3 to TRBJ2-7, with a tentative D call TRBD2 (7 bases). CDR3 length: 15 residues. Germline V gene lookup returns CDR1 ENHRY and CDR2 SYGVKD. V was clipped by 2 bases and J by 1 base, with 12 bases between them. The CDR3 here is CAISEGGGGSYEQYF. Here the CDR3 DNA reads TGTGCCATCAGTGAGGGGGGCGGGGGATCCTACGAGCAGTACTTC.

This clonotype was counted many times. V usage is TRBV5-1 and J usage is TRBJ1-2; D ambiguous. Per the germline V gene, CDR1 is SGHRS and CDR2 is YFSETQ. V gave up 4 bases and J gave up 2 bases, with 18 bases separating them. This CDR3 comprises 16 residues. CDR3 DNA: TGCGCCAGCAGCCCACTGATCGAGGACTTAAACTATGGCTACACCTTC. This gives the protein CASSPLIEDLNYGYTF.

CDR3 residues: CASSYFTYEQYF. The CDR3, as DNA: TGTGCCAGCAGTTACTTCACATACGAGCAGTACTTC. V gene TRBV2 combines with J gene TRBJ2-7, with unresolved D. Trimming took off 5 bases at V and 4 bases at J, with 9 bases between the two ends. The CDR3 covers 12 residues. Germline V gene lookup returns CDR1 SNHLY and CDR2 FYNNEI.

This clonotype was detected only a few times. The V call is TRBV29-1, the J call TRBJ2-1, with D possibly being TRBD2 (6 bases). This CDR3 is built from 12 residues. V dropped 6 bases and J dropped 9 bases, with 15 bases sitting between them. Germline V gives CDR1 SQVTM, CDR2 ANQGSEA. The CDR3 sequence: CSVLDYPAEQFF. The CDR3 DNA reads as TGCAGCGTCCTGGACTATCCCGCTGAGCAGTTCTTC.

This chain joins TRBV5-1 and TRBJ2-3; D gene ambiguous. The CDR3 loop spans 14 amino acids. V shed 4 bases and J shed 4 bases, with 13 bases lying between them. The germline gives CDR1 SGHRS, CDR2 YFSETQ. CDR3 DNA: TGCGCCAGCAGCCCCTGGACCGCCTCAGATACGCAGTATTTT. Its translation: CASSPWTASDTQYF.

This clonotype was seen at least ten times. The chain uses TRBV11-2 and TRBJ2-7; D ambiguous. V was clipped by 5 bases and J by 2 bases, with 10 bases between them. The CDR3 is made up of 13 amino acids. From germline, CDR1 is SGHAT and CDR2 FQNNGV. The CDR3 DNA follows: TGTGCCAGCAGCACATACTTCACCTACGAGCAGTACTTC. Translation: CASSTYFTYEQYF.

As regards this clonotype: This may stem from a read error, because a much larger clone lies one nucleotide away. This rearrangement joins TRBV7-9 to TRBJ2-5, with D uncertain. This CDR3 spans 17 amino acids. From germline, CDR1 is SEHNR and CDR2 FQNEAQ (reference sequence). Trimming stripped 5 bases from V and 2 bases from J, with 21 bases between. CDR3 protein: CASSSDGPTPQQETQYF. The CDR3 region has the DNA TGTGCCAGCAGCAGCGACGGACCAACTCCCCAACAAGAGACCCAGTACTTC.

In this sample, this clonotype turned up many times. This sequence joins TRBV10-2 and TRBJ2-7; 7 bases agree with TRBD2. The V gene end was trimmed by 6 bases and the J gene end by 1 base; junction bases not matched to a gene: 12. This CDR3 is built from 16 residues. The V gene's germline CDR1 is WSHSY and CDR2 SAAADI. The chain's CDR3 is CASRSLSGDFSYEQYF. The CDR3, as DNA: TGCGCCAGCAGGAGCCTGAGCGGGGACTTTTCCTACGAGCAGTACTTC.

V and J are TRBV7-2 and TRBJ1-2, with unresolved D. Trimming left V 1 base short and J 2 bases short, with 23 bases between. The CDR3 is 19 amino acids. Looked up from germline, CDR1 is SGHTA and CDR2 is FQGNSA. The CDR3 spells CASSLDGGMGRSGNYGYTF. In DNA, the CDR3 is TGTGCCAGCAGCTTAGATGGAGGGATGGGGAGATCCGGGAACTATGGCTACACCTTC.

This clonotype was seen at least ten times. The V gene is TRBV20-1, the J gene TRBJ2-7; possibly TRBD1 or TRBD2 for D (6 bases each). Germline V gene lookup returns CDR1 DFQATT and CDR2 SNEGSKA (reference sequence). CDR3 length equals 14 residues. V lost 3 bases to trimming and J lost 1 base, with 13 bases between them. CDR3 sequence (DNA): TGCAGTGCTAGGTGGAGGGGGGTTTCCTACGAGCAGTACTTC. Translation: CSARWRGVSYEQYF.